This record covers a single TCR beta chain. Its antigen is currently not known. Base qualities are not at hand, and no much larger clone is one base apart. The sample is drawn from a study of cytomegalovirus exposure and HLA in healthy donors (dated by TCRdb to the late 2010s). About the full investigation: According to an earlier analysis of a few hundred of the donors, some 170 million T cells yielded over 90 million unique TCR beta sequences and more than 250 Gb of sequence data. An early release covering about 600 HLA-typed donors comprised about 300 gigabases of sequencing data and 85 million or so unique TCR sequences. Among the 398 genotyped donors, roughly 80% belonged to the genetic ancestry cluster associated with self-reported Caucasian donors. The study aimed to test whether cataloging public T cell receptors could reveal signatures of past pathogen exposure. The study used immunosequencing to profile the T cell repertoires of several hundred subjects and linked those repertoires to cytomegalovirus serostatus. A separate validation cohort of more than 100 different subjects was used in addition to the approximately 670-subject first cohort. To predict cytomegalovirus infection status, the study combined high-throughput TCR immunosequencing, statistical association of individual TCRs with disease status, and machine learning. To study patterns of TCR occurrence, a later analysis re-analyzed previously published TCR beta repertoires from 666 donors and added high-resolution HLA genotyping. Rather than drawing on any new phenotypic data, the later analysis identified candidate immune exposures from TCR beta sequences and the way those sequences occurred across donors. In an earlier analysis of 587 of the donors, high-throughput TCR beta sequencing was used to judge whether each TCR beta V gene segment behaved as functional or pseudogenic. Donor age, sex, ethnicity and CMV serostatus were compiled alongside the repertoire data. Genome-wide SNP genotypes for about three fifths of the 666 donors were used in a later genetic analysis, which treated that subset as a discovery cohort. All discovery cohort repertoires had been generated using a single sequencing platform. HLA typing included class I and class II loci at four-digit resolution. Typing coverage varied by locus: about 620-630 donors for A, B, C, DRB1 and DQB1; approximately 560 for DQA1; 606 for DPA1; roughly 450 for DPB1. About five DR-DQ haplotypes were treated as single units for association and clustering because of strong linkage in the cohort. Among over 350 genotyped donors of the cohort, an average of about 240,000 unique TCR beta nucleotide sequences were sequenced per donor, roughly 20% of them non-productive.

The library was produced with the immunoSEQ multiplex PCR assay. For the multiplex PCR, a mixture combining 60 forward primers for TCR Vbeta segments and 13 reverse primers for TCR Jbeta segments was used. The CDR3 region of rearranged TCR beta genes was amplified from genomic DNA with a multiplex PCR assay. On the Illumina HiSeq System, the amplified TCR beta libraries were sequenced as 87-base-pair reads. The original methods were these. In a later analysis, roughly 80 million unique TCR beta chains were counted across the roughly 610 repertoires, and approximately 11 million of these chains were shared by at least two donors. To remove PCR and sequencing errors, raw reads were error-corrected and collapsed into unique sequences using a nearest-neighbor algorithm that merged closely related sequences. CDR3 sequences were aligned to IMGT reference sequences to assign V, D and J gene segments. For a sequence to be retained, a match of at least six nucleotides was required to both a V gene segment and a J gene segment. A rearrangement counted as productive if the CDR3 had no stop codons and remained in frame with V and J, and every other rearrangement counted as non-productive. CDR3 was defined according to IMGT convention as the region running from the second conserved V-encoded cysteine to the conserved J-encoded phenylalanine. In an earlier analysis of more than 550 of the donors, sequences lacking an unambiguous match to a single V gene segment were excluded. In an earlier analysis of almost 600 of the donors, a V segment was called functional when productive rearrangements were above 56.7%, and segregating when the standard deviation between donors exceeded 5%. A statistical classification framework was built to diagnose cytomegalovirus status from the catalog of TCR beta chain sequences. V and J gene assignment, in a later analysis, came from comparing TCR nucleotide sequences with IMGT/GENE-DB human TR gene sequences. In a later analysis, CDR3 sequences and most-parsimonious VDJ recombination scenarios were assigned using the TCRdist pipeline. In a later analysis, each TCR beta chain was defined by its CDR3 amino acid sequence together with its V-gene family, and reads lacking a unique V-gene family were excluded. As a way to deal with suspected cross-contamination and a sequencing artifact, a later analysis dropped hundreds of nucleotide sequences that were highly shared and had low generation probability. A later analysis calculated a clonal expansion index for each public chain from normalized within-repertoire ranks of inferred template counts. In a later analysis, generation probabilities were computed using a VDJ recombination model fitted to out-of-frame rearrangements, and the results were checked against IGoR. Hypergeometric tests were used in a later analysis to score TCR-TCR, TCR-HLA and TCR-CMV co-occurrence, with a repertoire-size bias correction applied to the TCR pairs. To estimate false discovery rates, a later analysis permuted the HLA or CMV assignments 20 times. A later analysis grouped co-occurring TCRs with DBSCAN, adding TCRdist sequence similarity when clustering within HLA-allele-positive subsets. Co-occurrence clustering excluded repertoires with fewer than 30,000 or more than 120,000 public chains, plus five with anomalous nucleotide sharing. TCRdb took over this immuneACCESS table, retaining in-frame rearrangements with V and J assigned. Such tables are incomplete; in checked studies, under half of the missing clones stem from an unresolved V gene, and the remainder is unexplained. V and J calls and clone size follow that table, whereas D and trimming were derived from the DNA. Recorded for this sample are some 150,000 clones; roughly 80% of them occurred a single time. Around 7% of the sample goes to the ten largest clones.

The germline V gene encodes CDR1 SGDLS and CDR2 YYNGEE. The junction carries 14 bases between V and J, which are trimmed by 6 bases and 2 bases respectively. The CDR3, cysteine through phenylalanine, is 14 amino acids long. CDR3 DNA is the only sequence kept; it has 42 bases, read in frame from the first base. Study-wide findings and limitations: An association between a missense DCLRE1C variant and V-gene and J-gene trimming of TCR beta chains was found in a later genetic analysis and replicated in an independent cohort. Linkage disequilibrium might explain the correlated functional status among segregating V segments, but an unknown experimental factor could not be ruled out. The authors suggested that the approach could potentially be generalized to other disease states and immunological phenotypes. Approximately 18 rarely observed V segments, including chromosome 9 orphons, were excluded from the earlier analysis of approximately 500 of the donors because counts were too low. A later analysis reported that several top co-occurrence clusters appeared linked to parvovirus B19, influenza, CMV and Epstein-Barr virus. A cluster of highly shared sequence variants was judged likely to be a technical artifact of the sequencing pipeline. Some IMGT-functional V segments, including TRBV6-2 and TRBV6-3, could not be distinguished by the 87-base-pair reads and were therefore excluded. In a later analysis, most CMV-associated TCR beta chains were found to appear HLA-restricted, with HLA associations seemingly driven largely by CMV exposure. The classifier was reported to diagnose cytomegalovirus status with high specificity and sensitivity in both the original and validation cohorts. HLA typing was unavailable for some donors at each locus, so association tests used only the typed subset. While some public TCRs were present in many individuals, most TCR sequences turned up only very rarely across donors. The only immune exposure information available for the cohort was CMV serostatus. Roughly uniform sequencing depth across donors was assumed in presence/absence analyses, although this assumption may not hold. In a later analysis, 16,951 TCR beta sequences were associated with specific HLA alleles at a false discovery rate of 0.05. A few of the identified cytomegalovirus-associated TCR beta chains were confirmed in vitro to be specific for cytomegalovirus antigens. The study gave a list of about 170 TCR beta chains associated with cytomegalovirus. A later analysis found that HLA-associated TCR beta chains were more clonally expanded and had lower generation probabilities than equally common non-associated chains. In an earlier analysis of 587 of the donors, most TCR beta V segments appeared in productive rearrangements about 87% or about 30% of the time, broadly matching IMGT annotations. Compared with the approximately 700-donor mean, donors in an Asian-associated ancestry cluster had fewer N-insertions in productive TCRs, according to a later genetic analysis. The cohort was sequenced for TCR beta chains only, and without alpha or paired-chain data the features that could be detected were limited. When HLA alleles, especially DR and DQ, strongly co-occurred, TCR associations were difficult to assign to individual alleles. A further reported finding was that TCR beta sequences accurately predicted the HLA-A and HLA-B alleles for most subjects in the first cohort. According to a later analysis, TCR association rates differed among HLA loci, with DRB1 alleles showing the most associated TCRs and HLA-C alleles showing the fewest.

The cohort comprised 670 or so healthy bone marrow donors. Cohort members were all nominally healthy when sampled, although unrecorded immune exposures were likely present. The donor was CMV seropositive and was included in the group of 250 to 350 seropositive cohort members. Each donor provided a peripheral blood sample, and peripheral blood mononuclear cells were used for TCR beta sequencing. Genomic DNA extraction from the blood cell samples was performed with the Qiagen DNeasy Blood Extraction Kit. The chain couples TRBV9 to TRBJ1-2; the D gene is unclear. Sequenced input: PBMCs. The receptor's source is a woman aged 40 to 50 in good health and CMV-seropositive. The DNA reads TGTGCCAGCACCCCGGGAGGAGGAAACTATGGCTACACCTTC. Its coded protein is CASTPGGGNYGYTF.